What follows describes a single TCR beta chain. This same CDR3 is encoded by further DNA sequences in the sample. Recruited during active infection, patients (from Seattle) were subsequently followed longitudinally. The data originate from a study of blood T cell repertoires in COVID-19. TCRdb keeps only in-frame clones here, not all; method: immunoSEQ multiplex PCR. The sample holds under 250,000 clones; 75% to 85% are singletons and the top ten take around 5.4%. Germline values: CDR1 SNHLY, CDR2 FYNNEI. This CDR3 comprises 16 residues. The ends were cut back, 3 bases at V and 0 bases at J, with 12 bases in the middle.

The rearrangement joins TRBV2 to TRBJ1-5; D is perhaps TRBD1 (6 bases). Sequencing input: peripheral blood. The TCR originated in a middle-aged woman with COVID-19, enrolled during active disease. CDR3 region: CASSERTVYSNQPQHF. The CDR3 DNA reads TGTGCCAGCAGTGAGAGGACAGTTTATAGCAATCAGCCCCAGCATTTT.